This T cell receptor (beta chain) was recovered during a study of spatial heterogeneity in lung cancer. Points from the study as a whole: It was found that expanded intratumoral alpha and beta TCR counts tracked tumor mutation counts.

Time point of the sample: sample taken at primary tumor resection. This CDR3 comprises 15 residues. Looked up from germline, CDR1 is SGHVS and CDR2 is FQNEAQ. V lost 2 bases and J lost 4, with 12 bases in between. Many counts were recorded for this clonotype. Its antigen is undetermined. MiXCR, applied by TCRdb to the 5' RACE reads, yields one record per CDR3 protein. The table records some 5,000 distinct CDR3 sequences, approximately 8% of them present only once. The receptor's source is a female donor with early-stage non-small cell lung cancer. The sequencing here drew on lung tumor tissue, taken at surgery. This chain uses TRBV7-8 with TRBJ2-1; D is unclear. The CDR3, as DNA: TGTGCCAGCAGCTTAAGGGCGGAAATTTACAATGAGCAGTTCTTC. The encoded protein is CASSLRAEIYNEQFF.